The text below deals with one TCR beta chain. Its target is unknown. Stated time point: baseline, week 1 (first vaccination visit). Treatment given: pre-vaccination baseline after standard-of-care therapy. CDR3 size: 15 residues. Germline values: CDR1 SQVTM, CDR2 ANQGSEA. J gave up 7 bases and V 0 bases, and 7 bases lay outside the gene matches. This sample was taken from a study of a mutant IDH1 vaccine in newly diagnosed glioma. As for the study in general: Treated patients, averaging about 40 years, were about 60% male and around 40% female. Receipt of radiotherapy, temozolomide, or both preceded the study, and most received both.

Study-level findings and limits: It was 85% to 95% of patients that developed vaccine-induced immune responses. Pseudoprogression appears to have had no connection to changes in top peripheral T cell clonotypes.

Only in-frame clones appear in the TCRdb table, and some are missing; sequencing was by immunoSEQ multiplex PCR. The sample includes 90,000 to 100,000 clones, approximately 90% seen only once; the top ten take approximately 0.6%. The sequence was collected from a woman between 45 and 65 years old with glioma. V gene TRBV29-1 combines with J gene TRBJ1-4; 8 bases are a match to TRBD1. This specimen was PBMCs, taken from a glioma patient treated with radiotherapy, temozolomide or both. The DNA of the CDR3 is TGCAGCGTTGAAGATCCAGGACAGGGTCGTGAAAAACTGTTTTTT. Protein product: CSVEDPGQGREKLFF. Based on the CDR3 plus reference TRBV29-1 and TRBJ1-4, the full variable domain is SAVISQKPSRDICQRGTSLTIQCQVDSQVTMMFWYRQQPGQSLTLIATANQGSEATYESGFVIDKFPISRPNLTFSTLTVSNMSPEDSSIYLCSVEDPGQGREKLFFGSGTQLSVL.